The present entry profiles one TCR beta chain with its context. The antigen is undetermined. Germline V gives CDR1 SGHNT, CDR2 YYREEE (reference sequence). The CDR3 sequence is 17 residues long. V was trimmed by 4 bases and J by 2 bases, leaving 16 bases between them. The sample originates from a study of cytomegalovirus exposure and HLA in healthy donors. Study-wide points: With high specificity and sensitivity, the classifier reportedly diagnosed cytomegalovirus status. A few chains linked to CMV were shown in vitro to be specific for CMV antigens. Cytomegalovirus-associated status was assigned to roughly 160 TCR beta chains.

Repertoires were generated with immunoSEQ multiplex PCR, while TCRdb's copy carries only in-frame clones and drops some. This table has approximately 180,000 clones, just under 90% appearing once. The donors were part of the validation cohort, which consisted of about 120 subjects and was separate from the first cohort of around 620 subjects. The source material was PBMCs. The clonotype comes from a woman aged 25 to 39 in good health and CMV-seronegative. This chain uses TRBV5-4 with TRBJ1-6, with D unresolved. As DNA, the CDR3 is TGTGCCAGCAGCGGAGGGCCCCGCTTCCCCTATAATTCACCCCTCCACTTT. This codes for CASSGGPRFPYNSPLHF. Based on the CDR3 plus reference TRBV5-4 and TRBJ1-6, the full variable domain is ETGVTQSPTHLIKTRGQQVTLRCSSQSGHNTVSWYQQALGQGPQFIFQYYREEENGRGNFPPRFSGLQFPNYSSELNVNALELDDSALYLCASSGGPRFPYNSPLHFGNGTRLTVT.